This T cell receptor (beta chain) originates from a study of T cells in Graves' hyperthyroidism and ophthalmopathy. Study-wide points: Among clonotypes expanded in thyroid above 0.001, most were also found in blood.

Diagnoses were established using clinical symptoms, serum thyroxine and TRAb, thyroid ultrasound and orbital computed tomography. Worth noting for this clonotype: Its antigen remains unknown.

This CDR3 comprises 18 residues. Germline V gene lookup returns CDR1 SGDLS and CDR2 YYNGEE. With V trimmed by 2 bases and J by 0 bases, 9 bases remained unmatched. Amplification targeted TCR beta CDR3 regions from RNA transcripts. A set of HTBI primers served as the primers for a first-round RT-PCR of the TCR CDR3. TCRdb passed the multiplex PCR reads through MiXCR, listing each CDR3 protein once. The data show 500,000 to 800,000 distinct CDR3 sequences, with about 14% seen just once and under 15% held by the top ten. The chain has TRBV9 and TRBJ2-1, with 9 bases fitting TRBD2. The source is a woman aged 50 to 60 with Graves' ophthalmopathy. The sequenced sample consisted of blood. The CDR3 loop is CASSVPRGSGSSYNEQFF. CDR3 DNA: TGTGCCAGCAGCGTCCCCCGGGGTAGCGGGAGCTCCTACAATGAGCAGTTCTTC.